The clone carrying this T cell receptor (beta chain) was counted once. The data belong to a study of control samples from healthy donors and cancer patients. Here immunoSEQ multiplex PCR was the method, and the copy in TCRdb shows in-frame clones only, minus some. The sample has tens of thousands of clones, 88% seen once. The CDR3 totals 15 residues. V gave up 6 bases and J gave up 2 bases, with 16 bases separating them. Germline lookup yields CDR1 SNHLY and CDR2 FYNNEI. The TCR comes from a woman in her forties or fifties in good health. The chain couples TRBV2 to TRBJ1-2, with D unresolved. The sample was blood. The CDR3 DNA reads as TGTGCCAGCAGCCCTTTCGCGGGAGGAAACTATGGCTACACCTTC. The encoded protein is CASSPFAGGNYGYTF.